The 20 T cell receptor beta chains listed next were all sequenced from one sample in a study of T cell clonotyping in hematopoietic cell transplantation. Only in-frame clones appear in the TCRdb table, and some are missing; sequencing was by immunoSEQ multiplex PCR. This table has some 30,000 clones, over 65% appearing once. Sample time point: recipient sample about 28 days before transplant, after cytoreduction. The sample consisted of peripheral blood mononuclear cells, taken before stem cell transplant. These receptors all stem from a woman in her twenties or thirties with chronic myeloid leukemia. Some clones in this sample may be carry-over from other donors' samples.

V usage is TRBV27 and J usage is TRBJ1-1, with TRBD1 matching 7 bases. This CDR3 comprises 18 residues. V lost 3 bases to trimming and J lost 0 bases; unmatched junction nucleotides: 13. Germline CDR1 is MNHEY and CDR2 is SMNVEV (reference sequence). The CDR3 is CASSFSNRGIRMNTEAFF. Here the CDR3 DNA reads TGTGCCAGCAGTTTTTCAAACAGGGGTATACGAATGAACACTGAAGCTTTCTTT.

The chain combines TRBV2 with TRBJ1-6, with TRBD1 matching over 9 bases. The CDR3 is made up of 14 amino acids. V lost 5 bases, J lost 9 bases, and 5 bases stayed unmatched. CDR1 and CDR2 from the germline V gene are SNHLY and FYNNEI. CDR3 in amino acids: CASSRTGGSSPLHF. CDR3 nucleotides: TGTGCCAGCAGTCGTACAGGGGGCAGTTCACCCCTCCACTTT.

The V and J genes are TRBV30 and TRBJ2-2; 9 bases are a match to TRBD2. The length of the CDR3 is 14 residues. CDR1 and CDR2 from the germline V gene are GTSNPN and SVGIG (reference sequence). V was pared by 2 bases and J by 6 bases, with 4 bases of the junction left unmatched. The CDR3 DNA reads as TGTGCCTGGAGTTTGACTAGCGGTTCCGGGGAGCTGTTTTTT. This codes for CAWSLTSGSGELFF.

The CDR3 protein is CASSVEPQRGSGNTIYF. CDR3 nucleotides: TGTGCCAGCAGCGTAGAGCCCCAACGGGGTTCTGGAAACACCATATATTTT. This chain links TRBV9 with TRBJ1-3, with D hard to call. The CDR3 extends over 17 amino acids. V was clipped by 0 bases and J by 1 base, with 14 bases between them. Germline assignment: CDR1 SGDLS and CDR2 YYNGEE.

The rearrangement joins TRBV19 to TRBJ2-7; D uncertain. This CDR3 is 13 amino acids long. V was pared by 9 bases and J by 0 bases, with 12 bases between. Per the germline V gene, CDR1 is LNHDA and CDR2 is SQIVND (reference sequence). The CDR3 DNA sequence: TGTGCCAGGCTGCGGATAAGCTCCTACGAGCAGTACGTC. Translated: CARLRISSYEQYV.

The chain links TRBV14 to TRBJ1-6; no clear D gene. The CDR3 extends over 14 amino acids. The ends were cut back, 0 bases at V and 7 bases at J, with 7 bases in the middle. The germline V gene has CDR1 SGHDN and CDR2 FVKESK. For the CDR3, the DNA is TGTGCCAGCAGCCAAGAGTTTCCCAATTCACCCCTCCACTTT. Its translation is CASSQEFPNSPLHF.

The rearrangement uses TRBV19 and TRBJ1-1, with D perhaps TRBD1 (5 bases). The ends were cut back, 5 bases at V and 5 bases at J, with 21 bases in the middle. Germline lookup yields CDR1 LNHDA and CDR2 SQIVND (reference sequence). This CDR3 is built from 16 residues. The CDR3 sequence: CASSPLSLGLGTEAFF. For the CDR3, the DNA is TGTGCCAGTAGTCCCTTATCGTTGGGGCTGGGGACTGAAGCTTTCTTT.

The CDR3 DNA reads as TGTGCCAGCAGCTTGGTCGGTCTAATGAACACTGAAGCTTTCTTT. Its translation is CASSLVGLMNTEAFF. The J gene is TRBJ1-1, the V gene TRBV5-6; D unclear. The CDR3 has 15 residues. Germline V gene lookup returns CDR1 SGHDT and CDR2 YYEEEE. The V end was cut by 0 bases, the J end by 0 bases, with 9 bases between.

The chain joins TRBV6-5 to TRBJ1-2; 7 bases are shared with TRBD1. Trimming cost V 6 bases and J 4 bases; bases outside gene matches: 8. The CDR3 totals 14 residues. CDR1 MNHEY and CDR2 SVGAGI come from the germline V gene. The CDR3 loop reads CASSIEQGTYGYTF. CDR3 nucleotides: TGTGCCAGCAGCATCGAACAGGGGACCTATGGCTACACCTTC.

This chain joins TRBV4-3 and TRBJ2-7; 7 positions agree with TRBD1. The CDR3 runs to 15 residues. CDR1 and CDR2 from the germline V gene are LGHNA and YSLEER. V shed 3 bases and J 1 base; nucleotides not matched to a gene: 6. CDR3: CASSHRDSHSYEQYF. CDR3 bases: TGCGCCAGCAGCCATAGGGACAGTCATTCCTACGAGCAGTACTTC.

The CDR3 DNA is TGTGCCAGCAGTTTGACTAGCGGGAGAACCCACGAGCAGTACTTC. This gives the protein CASSLTSGRTHEQYF. The chain recombines TRBV6-5 with TRBJ2-7, with 12 positions matching TRBD2. Germline trimming cut 4 bases from V and 5 bases from J; bases unmatched to any gene: 6. This CDR3 is 15 amino acids long. CDR1 is MNHEY and CDR2 is SVGAGI in the germline V gene.

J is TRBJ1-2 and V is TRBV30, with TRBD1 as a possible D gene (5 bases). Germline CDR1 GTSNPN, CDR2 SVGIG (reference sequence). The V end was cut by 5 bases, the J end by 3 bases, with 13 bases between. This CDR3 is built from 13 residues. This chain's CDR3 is CAWGMGRDYGYTF. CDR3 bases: TGTGCCTGGGGTATGGGCAGGGACTATGGCTACACCTTC.

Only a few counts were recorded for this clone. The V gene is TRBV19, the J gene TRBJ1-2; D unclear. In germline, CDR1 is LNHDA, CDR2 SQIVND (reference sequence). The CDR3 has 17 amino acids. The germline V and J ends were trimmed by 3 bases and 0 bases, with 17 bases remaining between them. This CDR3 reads CASSMLGSRNPNYGYTF. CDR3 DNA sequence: TGTGCCAGTAGTATGTTGGGCAGCCGAAATCCTAACTATGGCTACACCTTC.

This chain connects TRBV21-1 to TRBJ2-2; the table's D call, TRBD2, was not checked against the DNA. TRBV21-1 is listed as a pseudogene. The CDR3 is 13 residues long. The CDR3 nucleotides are TGTGCCAGCAACTATTGTTCGCTCGGGGAGCTGTTTTTT. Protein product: CASNYCSLGELFF.

The CDR3 DNA reads TGTGCCAGCAGCTTAAGTCATAGCGGGTACACAGATACGCAGTATTTT. It yields the protein CASSLSHSGYTDTQYF. The rearrangement uses TRBV11-2 and TRBJ2-3, with 7 nucleotides matching TRBD2. Germline V gene data show CDR1 as SGHAT and CDR2 as FQNNGV. The CDR3 contains 16 residues. With V trimmed by 2 bases and J by 2 bases, 7 bases remained unmatched.

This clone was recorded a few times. CDR3 bases: TGTGCCAGTAGTATTTCAGGGGCTAACTATGGCTACACCTTC. Protein product: CASSISGANYGYTF. V gene TRBV19 combines with J gene TRBJ1-2; tentative D call: TRBD1 (6 bases). The germline gives CDR1 LNHDA, CDR2 SQIVND (reference sequence). The CDR3 spans 14 residues. The V gene lost 3 bases and the J gene lost 0 bases, with 8 bases spanning the gap. The whole variable domain, remainder taken from reference TRBV19 and TRBJ1-2, is DGGITQSPKYLFRKEGQNVTLSCEQNLNHDAMYWYRQDPGQGLRLIYYSQIVNDFQKGDIAEGYSVSREKKESFPLTVTSAQKNPTAFYLCASSISGANYGYTFGSGTRLTVV.

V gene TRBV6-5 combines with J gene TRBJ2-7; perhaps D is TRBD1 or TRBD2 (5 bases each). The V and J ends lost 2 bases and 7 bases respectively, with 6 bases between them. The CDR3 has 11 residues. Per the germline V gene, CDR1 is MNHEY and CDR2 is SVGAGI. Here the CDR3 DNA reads TGTGCCAGCAGTTACGGGGGAGAGCAGTACGTC. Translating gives CASSYGGEQYV.

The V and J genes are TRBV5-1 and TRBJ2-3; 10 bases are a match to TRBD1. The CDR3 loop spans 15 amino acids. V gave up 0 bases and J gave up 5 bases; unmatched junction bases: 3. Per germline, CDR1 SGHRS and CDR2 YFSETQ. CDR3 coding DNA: TGCGCCAGCAGCTTGGGGACAGGGGGTATAGATACGCAGTATTTT. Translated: CASSLGTGGIDTQYF.

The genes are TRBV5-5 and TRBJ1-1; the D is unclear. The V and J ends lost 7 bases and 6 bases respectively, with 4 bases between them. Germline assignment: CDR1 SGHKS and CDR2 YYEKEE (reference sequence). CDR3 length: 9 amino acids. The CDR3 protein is CASGAEAFF. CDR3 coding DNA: TGTGCCAGCGGAGCTGAAGCTTTCTTT.

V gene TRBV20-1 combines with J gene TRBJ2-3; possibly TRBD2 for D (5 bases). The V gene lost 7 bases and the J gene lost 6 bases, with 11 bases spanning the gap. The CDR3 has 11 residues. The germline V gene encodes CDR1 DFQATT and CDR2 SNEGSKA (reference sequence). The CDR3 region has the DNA TGCAGTGTGCTAGCTATTGATACGCAGTATTTT. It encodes CSVLAIDTQYF.